A single sample is the source of the 10 T cell receptor beta chains below, sequenced in a study of identical twins. TCRdb recomputed calls from the 5' RACE reads with MiXCR, one row per CDR3 protein. This table holds approximately 140,000 distinct CDR3 sequences, under 4.5% found once. The material sequenced was memory T cells sorted from blood. Receptor source: a man aged 18 to 30 in good health.

This clonotype was found many times. This sequence joins TRBV6-1 and TRBJ2-2, with TRBD2 matching 12 bases. The CDR3 extends over 17 amino acids. The V gene's germline CDR1 is MNHNS and CDR2 SASEGT. With 7 bases clipped from V and 4 bases from J, the junction kept 10 bases outside the gene matches. The CDR3 loop reads CASTQLAGGVGTGELFF. DNA of the CDR3: TGTGCCAGCACTCAACTAGCGGGAGGAGTTGGCACCGGGGAGCTGTTTTTT.

This clonotype showed up many times. The genes are TRBV5-5 and TRBJ2-1, with TRBD2 matching 7 bases. The V segment lost 0 bases and the J segment 0 bases; nucleotides outside the gene matches: 0. The CDR3 totals 15 residues. The germline gives CDR1 SGHKS, CDR2 YYEKEE (reference sequence). Written as DNA, the CDR3 is TGTGCCAGCAGCTTGGGACTAGCCTCCTACAATGAGCAGTTCTTC. Translation gives CASSLGLASYNEQFF. The whole variable domain, remainder taken from reference TRBV5-5 and TRBJ2-1, is DAGVTQSPTHLIKTRGQQVTLRCSPISGHKSVSWYQQVLGQGPQFIFQYYEKEERGRGNFPDRFSARQFPNYSSELNVNALLLGDSALYLCASSLGLASYNEQFFGPGTRLTVL.

Ten or more counts support this clonotype. This chain joins TRBV7-8 and TRBJ2-1, with 7 positions matching TRBD2. V lost 5 bases to trimming and J lost 9 bases; unmatched junction nucleotides: 13. The CDR3 sequence is 15 residues long. Per the germline V gene, CDR1 is SGHVS and CDR2 is FQNEAQ. The CDR3 sequence: CASSRGRTRHLEQFF. CDR3 nucleotides: TGTGCCAGCAGCCGGGGCCGGACTAGGCATCTTGAGCAGTTCTTC.

This clonotype has a count of ten or more. V usage is TRBV5-1 and J usage is TRBJ2-1; 8 positions match TRBD2. The trim removed 2 bases at V and 7 bases at J, leaving 5 bases unmatched. The CDR3 runs to 14 residues. Germline V lookup: CDR1 SGHRS, CDR2 YFSETQ. The CDR3 DNA follows: TGCGCCAGCAGCTTCCAGCGGGAGCGAAATGAGCAGTTCTTC. Its translation: CASSFQRERNEQFF.

This clonotype has at least ten counts. This chain joins TRBV6-5 and TRBJ2-6; 10 bases map to TRBD2. The V gene's germline CDR1 is MNHEY and CDR2 SVGAGI. The CDR3 is made up of 19 amino acids. V trimming: 4 bases; J trimming: 4 bases; junction bases outside the gene matches: 13. The CDR3 loop is CASSSFFLAGESGANVLTF. CDR3 in DNA: TGTGCCAGCAGTTCATTCTTTCTAGCGGGAGAATCCGGGGCCAACGTCCTGACTTTC.

Many counts were recorded for this clonotype. The J gene is TRBJ2-1, the V gene TRBV24-1, with a tentative D call TRBD2 (5 bases). Deletions cut 9 bases from V and 0 bases from J, with 14 bases between. This CDR3 is 15 amino acids long. CDR1 is KGHDR, CDR2 SFDVKD, per germline. DNA for the CDR3: TGTGCCACCGCTGGAGCGGTAAGCTCCTACAATGAGCAGTTCTTC. Translating it yields CATAGAVSSYNEQFF.

At least ten counts were recorded for this clonotype. This rearrangement joins TRBV5-1 to TRBJ2-7; D perhaps matches TRBD1 (6 bases). V shed 3 bases and J shed 3 bases, with 10 bases lying between them. The CDR3 loop spans 13 amino acids. Germline values: CDR1 SGHRS, CDR2 YFSETQ. CDR3 coding DNA: TGCGCCAGCAGCTATCCAGGGGTCTACGAGCAGTACTTC. Translated: CASSYPGVYEQYF. Full variable domain (remainder filled in from reference TRBV5-1 and TRBJ2-7): KAGVTQTPRYLIKTRGQQVTLSCSPISGHRSVSWYQQTPGQGLQFLFEYFSETQRNKGNFPGRFSGRQFSNSRSEMNVSTLELGDSALYLCASSYPGVYEQYFGPGTRLTVT.

The sample holds many counts of this clonotype. The rearrangement joins TRBV5-1 to TRBJ2-3; D is ambiguous. CDR1 SGHRS and CDR2 YFSETQ come from the germline V gene. CDR3 length equals 14 residues. The ends were cut back, 2 bases at V and 4 bases at J, with 11 bases in the middle. CDR3 DNA sequence: TGCGCCAGCAGCTTCCCCGACCCCCCAGATACGCAGTATTTT. This codes for CASSFPDPPDTQYF.

This clonotype was found many times. This chain uses TRBV5-6 with TRBJ2-2; 8 bases match TRBD1. This CDR3 contains 16 residues. J was trimmed by 2 bases and V by 2 bases; bases with no gene match: 5. CDR1 and CDR2 (germline): SGHDT, YYEEEE. The CDR3 here is CASSLLDRGNTGELFF. CDR3 bases: TGTGCCAGCAGCTTACTTGACAGGGGAAACACCGGGGAGCTGTTTTTT.

This clonotype appeared many times. V usage is TRBV6-5 and J usage is TRBJ1-1; the D is unclear. The ends were cut back, 0 bases at V and 8 bases at J, with 10 bases in the middle. This CDR3 has 13 residues. The V gene's germline CDR1 is MNHEY and CDR2 SVGAGI. The CDR3 DNA reads as TGTGCCAGCAGTTACTCGGCCGGTTACGAAGCTTTCTTT. Its protein is CASSYSAGYEAFF.